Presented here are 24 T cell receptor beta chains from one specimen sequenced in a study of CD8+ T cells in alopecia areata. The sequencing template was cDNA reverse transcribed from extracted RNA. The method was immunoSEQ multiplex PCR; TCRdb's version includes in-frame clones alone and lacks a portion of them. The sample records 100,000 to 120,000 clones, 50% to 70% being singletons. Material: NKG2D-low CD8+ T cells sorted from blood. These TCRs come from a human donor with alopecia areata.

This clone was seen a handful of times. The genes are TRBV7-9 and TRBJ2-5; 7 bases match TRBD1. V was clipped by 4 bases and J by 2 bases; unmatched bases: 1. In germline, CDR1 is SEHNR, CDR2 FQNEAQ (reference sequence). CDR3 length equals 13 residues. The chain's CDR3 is CASSYRGQETQYF. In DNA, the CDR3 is TGTGCCAGCAGCTACAGGGGACAAGAGACCCAGTACTTC.

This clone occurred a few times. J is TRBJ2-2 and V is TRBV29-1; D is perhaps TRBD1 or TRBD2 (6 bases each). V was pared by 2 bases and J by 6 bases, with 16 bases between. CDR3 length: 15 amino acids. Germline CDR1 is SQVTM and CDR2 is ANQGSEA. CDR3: CSVEIVGGRAGELFF. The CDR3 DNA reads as TGCAGCGTTGAAATAGTGGGGGGCCGTGCCGGGGAGCTGTTTTTT.

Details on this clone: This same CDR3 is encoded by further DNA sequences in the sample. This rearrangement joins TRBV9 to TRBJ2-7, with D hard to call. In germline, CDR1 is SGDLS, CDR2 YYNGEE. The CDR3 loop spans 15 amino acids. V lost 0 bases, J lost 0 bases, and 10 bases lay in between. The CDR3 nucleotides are TGTGCCAGCAGCGTAGTGAGCGATAGCTCCTACGAGCAGTACTTC. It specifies CASSVVSDSSYEQYF. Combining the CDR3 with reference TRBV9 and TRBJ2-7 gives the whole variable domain DSGVTQTPKHLITATGQRVTLRCSPRSGDLSVYWYQQSLDQGLQFLIQYYNGEERAKGNILERFSAQQFPDLHSELNLSSLELGDSALYFCASSVVSDSSYEQYFGPGTRLTVT.

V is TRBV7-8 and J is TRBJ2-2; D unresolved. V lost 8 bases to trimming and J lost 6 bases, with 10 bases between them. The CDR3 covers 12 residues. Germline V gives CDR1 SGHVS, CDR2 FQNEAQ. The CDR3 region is CASRAFAGELFF. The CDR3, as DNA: TGTGCCAGCCGGGCTTTTGCCGGGGAGCTGTTTTTT.

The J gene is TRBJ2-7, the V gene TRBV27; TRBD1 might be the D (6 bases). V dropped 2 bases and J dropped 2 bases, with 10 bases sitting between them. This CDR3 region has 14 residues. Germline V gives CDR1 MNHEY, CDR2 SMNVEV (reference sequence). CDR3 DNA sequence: TGTGCCAGCAGTTTAGGGGGCACTGCCTACGAGCAGTACTTC. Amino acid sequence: CASSLGGTAYEQYF.

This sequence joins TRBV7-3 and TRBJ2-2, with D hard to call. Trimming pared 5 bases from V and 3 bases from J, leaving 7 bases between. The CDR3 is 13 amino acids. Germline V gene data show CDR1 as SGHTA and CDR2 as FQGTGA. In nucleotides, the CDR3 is TGTGCCAGCAGCCTCGGGTACACCGGGGAGCTGTTTTTT. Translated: CASSLGYTGELFF.

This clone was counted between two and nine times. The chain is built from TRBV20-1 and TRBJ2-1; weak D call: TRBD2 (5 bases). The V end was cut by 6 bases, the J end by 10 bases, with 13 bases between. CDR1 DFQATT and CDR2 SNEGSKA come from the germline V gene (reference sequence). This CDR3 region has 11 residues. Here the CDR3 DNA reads TGCAGTGCCCCGAGGGCCCTCGAGCAGTTCTTC. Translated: CSAPRALEQFF.

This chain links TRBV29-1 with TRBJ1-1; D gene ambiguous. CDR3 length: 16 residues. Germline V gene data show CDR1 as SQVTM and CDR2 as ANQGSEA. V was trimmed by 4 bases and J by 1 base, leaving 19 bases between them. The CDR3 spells CSVVGKAGGKNTEAFF. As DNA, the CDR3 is TGCAGCGTTGTGGGTAAAGCGGGAGGAAAGAACACTGAAGCTTTCTTT.

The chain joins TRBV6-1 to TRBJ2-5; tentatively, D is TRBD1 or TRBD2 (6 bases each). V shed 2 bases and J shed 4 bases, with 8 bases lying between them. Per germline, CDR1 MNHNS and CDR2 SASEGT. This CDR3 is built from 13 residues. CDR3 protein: CASSEWGAETQYF. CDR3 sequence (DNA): TGTGCCAGCAGTGAATGGGGGGCAGAGACCCAGTACTTC.

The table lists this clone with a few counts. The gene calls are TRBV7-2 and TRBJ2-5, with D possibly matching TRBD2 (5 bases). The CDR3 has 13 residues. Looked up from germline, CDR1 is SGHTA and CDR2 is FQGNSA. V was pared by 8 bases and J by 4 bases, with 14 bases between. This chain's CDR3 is CASGLAFLETQYF. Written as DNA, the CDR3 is TGTGCCAGCGGGCTAGCATTTTTAGAGACCCAGTACTTC.

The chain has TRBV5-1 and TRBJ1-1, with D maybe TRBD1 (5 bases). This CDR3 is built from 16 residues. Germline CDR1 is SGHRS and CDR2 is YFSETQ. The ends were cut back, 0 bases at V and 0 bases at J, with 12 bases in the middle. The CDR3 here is CASSLEALGVNTEAFF. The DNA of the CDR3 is TGCGCCAGCAGCTTGGAGGCCTTGGGGGTGAACACTGAAGCTTTCTTT.

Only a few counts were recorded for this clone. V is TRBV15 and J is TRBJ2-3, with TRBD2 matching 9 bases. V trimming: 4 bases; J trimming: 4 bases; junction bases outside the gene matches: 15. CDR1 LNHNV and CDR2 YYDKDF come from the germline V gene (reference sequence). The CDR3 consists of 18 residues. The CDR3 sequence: CATSNGPRASGIPDTQYF. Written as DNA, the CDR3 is TGTGCCACCAGCAACGGACCTAGGGCTAGCGGGATACCAGATACGCAGTATTTT.

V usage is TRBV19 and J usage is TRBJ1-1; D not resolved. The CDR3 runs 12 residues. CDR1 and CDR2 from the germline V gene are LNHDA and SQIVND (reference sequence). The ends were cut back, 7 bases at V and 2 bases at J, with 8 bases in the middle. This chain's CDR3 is CASKVGNTEAFF. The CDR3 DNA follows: TGTGCCAGTAAGGTGGGAAACACTGAAGCTTTCTTT.

The CDR3 here is CASSVGPFHYEQYF. In DNA, the CDR3 is TGTGCCAGCAGCGTCGGACCGTTCCATTACGAGCAGTACTTC. This chain connects TRBV27 to TRBJ2-7; D is unclear. Germline V gene data show CDR1 as MNHEY and CDR2 as SMNVEV (reference sequence). The ends were cut back, 6 bases at V and 4 bases at J, with 16 bases in the middle. The CDR3 is made up of 14 amino acids.

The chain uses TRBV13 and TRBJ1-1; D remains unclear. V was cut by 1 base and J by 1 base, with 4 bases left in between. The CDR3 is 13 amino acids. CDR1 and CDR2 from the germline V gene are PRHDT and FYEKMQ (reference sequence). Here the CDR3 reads CASSLVQNTEAFF. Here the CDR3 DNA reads TGTGCCAGCAGCTTAGTTCAGAACACTGAAGCTTTCTTT.

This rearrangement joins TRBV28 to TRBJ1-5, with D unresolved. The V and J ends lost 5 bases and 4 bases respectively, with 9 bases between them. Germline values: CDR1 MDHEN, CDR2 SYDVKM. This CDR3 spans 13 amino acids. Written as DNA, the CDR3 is TGTGCCAGCAGTGATGGCGGGAATCAGCCCCAGCATTTT. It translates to CASSDGGNQPQHF.

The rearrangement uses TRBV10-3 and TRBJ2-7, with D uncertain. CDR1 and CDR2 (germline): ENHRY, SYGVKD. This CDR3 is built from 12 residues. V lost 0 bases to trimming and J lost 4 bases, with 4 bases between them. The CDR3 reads CAISESEYEQYF. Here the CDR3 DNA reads TGTGCCATCAGTGAGTCAGAATACGAGCAGTACTTC.

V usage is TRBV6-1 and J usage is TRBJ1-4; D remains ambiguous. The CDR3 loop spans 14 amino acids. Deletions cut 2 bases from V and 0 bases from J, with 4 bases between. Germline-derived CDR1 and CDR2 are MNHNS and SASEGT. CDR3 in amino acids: CASSELATNEKLFF. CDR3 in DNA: TGTGCCAGCAGTGAACTGGCAACTAATGAAAAACTGTTTTTT.

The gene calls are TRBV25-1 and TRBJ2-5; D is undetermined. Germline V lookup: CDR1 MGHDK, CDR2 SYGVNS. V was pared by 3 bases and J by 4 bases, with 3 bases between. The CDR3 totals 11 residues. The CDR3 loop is CASSEVETQYF. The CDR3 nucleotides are TGTGCCAGCAGTGAGGTAGAGACCCAGTACTTC.

The CDR3 loop is CASSRKEKNTQYF. The CDR3 DNA follows: TGTGCCAGCAGCCGGAAAGAGAAAAATACGCAGTATTTT. The V and J genes are TRBV7-9 and TRBJ2-3; unclear D gene. Germline V gene lookup returns CDR1 SEHNR and CDR2 FQNEAQ (reference sequence). V dropped 5 bases and J dropped 7 bases, with 13 bases sitting between them. CDR3 length equals 13 residues.

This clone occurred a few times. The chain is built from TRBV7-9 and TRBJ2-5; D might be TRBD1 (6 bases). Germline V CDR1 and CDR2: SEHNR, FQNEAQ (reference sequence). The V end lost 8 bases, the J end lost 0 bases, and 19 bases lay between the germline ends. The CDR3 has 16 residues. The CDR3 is CASFRGGRGYQETQYF. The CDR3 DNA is TGTGCCAGCTTTCGAGGGGGTAGGGGCTACCAAGAGACCCAGTACTTC.

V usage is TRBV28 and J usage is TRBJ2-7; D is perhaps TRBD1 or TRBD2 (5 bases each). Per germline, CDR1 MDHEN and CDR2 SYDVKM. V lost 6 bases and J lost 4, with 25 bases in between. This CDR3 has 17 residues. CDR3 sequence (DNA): TGTGCCAGCAGCCCCCTCCATGCAGAATGGGGACCTTACGAGCAGTACTTC. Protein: CASSPLHAEWGPYEQYF.

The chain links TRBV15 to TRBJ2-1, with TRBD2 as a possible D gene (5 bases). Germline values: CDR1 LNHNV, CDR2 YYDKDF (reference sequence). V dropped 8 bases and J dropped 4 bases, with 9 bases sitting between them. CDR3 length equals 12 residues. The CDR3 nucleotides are TGTGCCACCGGATGGGAGTACAATGAGCAGTTCTTC. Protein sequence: CATGWEYNEQFF.

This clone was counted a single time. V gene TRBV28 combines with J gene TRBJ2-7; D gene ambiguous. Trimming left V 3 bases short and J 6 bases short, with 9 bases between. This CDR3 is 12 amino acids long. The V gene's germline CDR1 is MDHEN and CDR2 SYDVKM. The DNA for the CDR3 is TGTGCCAGCAGTTTTCTGGAGACCGAGCAGTACTTC. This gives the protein CASSFLETEQYF. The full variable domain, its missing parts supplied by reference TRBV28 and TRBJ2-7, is DVKVTQSSRYLVKRTGEKVFLECVQDMDHENMFWYRQDPGLGLRLIYFSYDVKMKEKGDIPEGYSVSREKKERFSLILESASTNQTSMYLCASSFLETEQYFGPGTRLTVT.